The sequence of this T cell receptor (beta chain) was determined in a study of shared clonotypes between healthy human individuals (dated by TCRdb to the early 2020s). About the investigation overall: The cohort included three men and a couple of women between 18 and 49 years of age. For each donor, CD4 naive and CD4 memory were each run on three plates, CD8 naive on two plates, and CD8 memory on one plate. Blood TCR repertoires of a handful of healthy adults were deeply sequenced to estimate repertoire size and the extent of clonotype sharing between individuals. To increase sequencing depth and limit assay-specific biases, different laboratories used diverse techniques to prepare libraries and sequence TCR repertoires. Between about 0.8 and 8.9 billion PBMCs per donor were obtained by leukapheresis. Results and caveats for the whole study, not just this receptor: Sampling was restricted to blood, and TCR repertoires in tissues likely differ from the TCR repertoires found in blood. Across four donors, approximately 4.9% of naive CD4, roughly 3.5% of naive CD8, about 2.3% of memory CD4, and approximately 0.4% of memory CD8 clonotypes were shared. Rarefaction of sorted-subset datasets indicated incomplete sequencing despite the large sequencing depth. Pairwise subsampling led to the expectation that sequencing depth would affect the degree of clonotype sharing among donors. Compared with non-shared clonotypes, the clonotypes found in all four sorted-subset donors had higher generation probabilities. Naive subsets generally had larger estimated clonotype richness than memory subsets. Because the study included only a small number of donors, the genetic and exposure-history diversity represented was limited.

This clone has only a few counts. No antigen is known for it. The record has no base qualities; no much larger clone is one base away. TCR CDR3 regions were amplified from genomic DNA by multiplex PCR using the deep immunoSEQ assay. Genomic DNA extracted from each cell subset was distributed evenly over all wells of several immunoSEQ 96-well plates, and each plate served as one replicate. Each replicate PCR for sorted subsets received about 220 ng genomic DNA, equal to roughly 30,000 T cell genomes. Purified libraries were quantified with a Qubit 3.0 fluorometer, sized on a Bioanalyzer 2100, and re-quantified with the KAPA Library Quantification kit. Every immunoSEQ 96-well plate was sequenced on a separate single-read 150-cycle Illumina NextSeq 550 flow cell. As for the authors' bioinformatics: Because the immunoSEQ output included only junctional sequences and no quality scores, the filtering could not be the same as the filtering used for full-length reads. Sequences were annotated with PyIR, a Python wrapper for IgBLAST v1.9, using IMGT germline references to assign V/J genes and CDR3. Any read was removed if the V/J assignment was weak (E-value above 1e-6), the CDR3 was missing, or the read contained stop codons, out-of-frame junctions, or ambiguous translated residues. V3J clonotypes were defined as sequences sharing an identical inferred V gene, J gene, and CDR3 amino acid sequence. The percentage overlap between two repertoires was calculated by dividing the number of shared unique clonotypes by the size of the smaller repertoire. Repertoire richness was assessed with RTK rarefaction, the Chao1 estimator, and Recon v2.1 estimates of unobserved clonotypes. Generation probabilities were computed with OLGA for all TCRbeta clonotypes obtained by the gDNA method from four donors. Sourced from immuneACCESS, this table was stored by TCRdb with only in-frame sequences that have V and J called. A share of the clones is absent; for the studies checked, an unresolved V gene accounts for under half, and the remainder has no known explanation. That table furnishes V, J and clone size, whereas the DNA furnished D and trimming. The sample has approximately 940,000 clones on record, roughly 72% of them singletons. Clones ranked in the top ten supply roughly 1.5% of the sample.

The donors were healthy, HIV-negative adults who had no recently reported acute infections or vaccinations. All donors were Caucasian adults living in Nashville, Tennessee, USA. CD4+ T cells were enriched by magnetic negative selection, after which naive cells were positively selected on CD45RA and the negative fraction was taken as the memory subset. After blood collection by leukapheresis, PBMCs were isolated using Ficoll-Histopaque density gradient centrifugation and then cryopreserved in the vapor phase of liquid nitrogen. Analytical flow cytometry was used to check the purity and quantity of every magnetically sorted T cell population. From each sorted fraction, genomic DNA was isolated and quantified by UV absorbance on a Nanodrop 2000c. Sequencing was carried out using memory CD4+ T cells sorted from blood. The cell subset or site label corresponds to: CD45RA-negative fraction. The TCR comes from a man in his late teens or twenties in good health.

The DNA sequence is given as TGTGCCATCAGTACGGGACTAGCGAGCACAGATACGCAGTATTTT. Translated, it gives CAISTGLASTDTQYF. The rearranged segments are TRBV10-3 and TRBJ2-3, with 10 bases aligning to TRBD2. Via the germline V gene, CDR1 is ENHRY and CDR2 SYGVKD. From the cysteine up to the phenylalanine, the CDR3 has a length of 15 residues. Only the CDR3 DNA stays, 45 bases, in frame from base 1. The germline V end is reduced by 5 bases and the J end by 0 bases; junction bases left unmatched: 2.